This T cell receptor beta chain was captured by sequencing in a study of OX40 agonist ivuxolimab in advanced cancers. This clone was seen a single time. Clones were read by immunoSEQ multiplex PCR, and TCRdb kept only the in-frame ones, dropping some. The top ten clones hold under 0.65% of a sample with around 100,000 clones, around 93% of them seen once. Trimming cost V 3 bases and J 0 bases, with 6 bases left between them. The CDR3 runs to 13 residues. Germline CDR1 reads MDHEN; CDR2 reads SYDVKM. The sequenced sample was CD4+ or CD8+ T cells sorted from blood, obtained in a trial of the OX40 agonist ivuxolimab. The receptor was isolated from an adult with an advanced solid tumor such as melanoma, head and neck, liver or kidney cancer. The rearrangement joins TRBV28 to TRBJ2-7; perhaps TRBD2 as D (5 bases). The chain's CDR3 is CASSLRDSYEQYF. DNA for the CDR3: TGTGCCAGCAGTTTGAGGGACTCCTACGAGCAGTACTTC.